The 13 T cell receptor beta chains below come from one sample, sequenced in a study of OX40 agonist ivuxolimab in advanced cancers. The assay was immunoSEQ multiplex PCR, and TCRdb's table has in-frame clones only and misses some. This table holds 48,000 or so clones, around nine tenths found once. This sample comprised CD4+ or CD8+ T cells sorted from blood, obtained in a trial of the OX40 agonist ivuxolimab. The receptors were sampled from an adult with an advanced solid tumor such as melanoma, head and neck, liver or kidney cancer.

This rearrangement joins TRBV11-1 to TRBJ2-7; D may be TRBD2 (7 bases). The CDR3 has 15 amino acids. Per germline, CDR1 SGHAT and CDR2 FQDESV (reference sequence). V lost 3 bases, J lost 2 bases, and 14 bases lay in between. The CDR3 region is CASSLGGGRTYEQYF. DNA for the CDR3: TGTGCCAGCAGCTTGGGCGGGGGCCGGACCTACGAGCAGTACTTC.

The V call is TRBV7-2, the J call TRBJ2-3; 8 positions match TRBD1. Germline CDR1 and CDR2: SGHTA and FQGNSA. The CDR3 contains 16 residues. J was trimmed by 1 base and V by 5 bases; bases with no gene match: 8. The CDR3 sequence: CASSQGTGGGTDTQYF. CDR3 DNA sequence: TGTGCCAGCAGCCAAGGGACAGGAGGAGGCACAGATACGCAGTATTTT.

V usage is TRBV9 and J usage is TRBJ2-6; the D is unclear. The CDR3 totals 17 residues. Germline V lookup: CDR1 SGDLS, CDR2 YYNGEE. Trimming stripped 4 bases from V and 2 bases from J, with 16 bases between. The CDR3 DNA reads TGTGCCAGCAGCAGAGACCGTCTCGTGGCTGGGGCCAACGTCCTGACTTTC. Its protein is CASSRDRLVAGANVLTF.

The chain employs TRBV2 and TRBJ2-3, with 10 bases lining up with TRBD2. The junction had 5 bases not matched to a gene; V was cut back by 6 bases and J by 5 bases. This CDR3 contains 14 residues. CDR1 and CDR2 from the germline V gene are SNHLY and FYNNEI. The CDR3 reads CASSFQRGGDTQYF. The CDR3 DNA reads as TGTGCCAGCAGCTTTCAGCGGGGGGGAGATACGCAGTATTTT.

The CDR3 bases are TGTGCCAGCAGCGCTAACCAGGGTAGGATCGCTGAAGCTTTCTTT. Amino acids: CASSANQGRIAEAFF. This chain links TRBV7-2 with TRBJ1-1; D is possibly TRBD1 (5 bases). This CDR3 region has 15 residues. Trimming cost V 5 bases and J 6 bases, with 19 bases left between them. The germline gives CDR1 SGHTA, CDR2 FQGNSA.

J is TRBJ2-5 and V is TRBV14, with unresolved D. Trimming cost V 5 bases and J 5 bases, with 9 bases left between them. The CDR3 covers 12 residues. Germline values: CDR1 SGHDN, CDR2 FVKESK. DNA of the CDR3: TGTGCCAGCAGCTATACAGCGGAGACCCAGTACTTC. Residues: CASSYTAETQYF.

This CDR3 reads CASRRRTGGFNNYGYTF. Here the CDR3 DNA reads TGCGCCAGCAGACGGAGGACAGGGGGCTTTAATAACTATGGCTACACCTTC. The chain uses TRBV5-1 and TRBJ1-2; TRBD1 matches at 11 bases. Germline assignment: CDR1 SGHRS and CDR2 YFSETQ. The CDR3 totals 17 residues. The V and J ends lost 5 bases and 1 base, in that order; junction bases with no gene match: 10.

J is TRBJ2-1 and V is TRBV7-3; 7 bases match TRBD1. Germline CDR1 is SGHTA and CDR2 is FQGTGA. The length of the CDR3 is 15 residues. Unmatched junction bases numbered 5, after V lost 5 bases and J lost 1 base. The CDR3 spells CASSPQGDSYNEQFF. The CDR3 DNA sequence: TGTGCCAGCAGCCCGCAGGGGGATTCCTACAATGAGCAGTTCTTC. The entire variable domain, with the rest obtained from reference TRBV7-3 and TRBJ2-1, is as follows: GAGVSQTPSNKVTEKGKYVELRCDPISGHTALYWYRQSLGQGPEFLIYFQGTGAADDSGLPNDRFFAVRPEGSVSTLKIQRTERGDSAVYLCASSPQGDSYNEQFFGPGTRLTVL.

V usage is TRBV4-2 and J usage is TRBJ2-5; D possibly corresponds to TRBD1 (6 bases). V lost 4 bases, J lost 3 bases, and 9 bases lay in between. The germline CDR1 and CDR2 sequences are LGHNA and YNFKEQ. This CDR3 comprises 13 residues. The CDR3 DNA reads TGTGCCAGCAGCCCCCGACAGGAAGAGACCCAGTACTTC. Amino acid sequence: CASSPRQEETQYF.

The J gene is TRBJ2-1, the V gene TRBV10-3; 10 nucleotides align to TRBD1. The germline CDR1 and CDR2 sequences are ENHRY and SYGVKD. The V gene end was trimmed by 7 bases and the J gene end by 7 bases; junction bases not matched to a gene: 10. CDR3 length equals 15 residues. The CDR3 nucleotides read TGTGCCATCAAATTGACAGGGGGCGTTGGGAATGAGCAGTTCTTC. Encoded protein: CAIKLTGGVGNEQFF.

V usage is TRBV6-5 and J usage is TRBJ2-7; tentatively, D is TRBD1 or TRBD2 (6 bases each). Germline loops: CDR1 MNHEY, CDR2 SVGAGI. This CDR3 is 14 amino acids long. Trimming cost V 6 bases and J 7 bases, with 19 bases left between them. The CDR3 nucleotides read TGTGCCAGCAGACGTACAGGAGAAGGGGGGGAGCAGTACTTC. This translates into CASRRTGEGGEQYF.

The CDR3 reads CAIKRGGGTDTQYF. The CDR3 nucleotides are TGTGCCATCAAGCGGGGGGGCGGCACAGATACGCAGTATTTT. The V gene is TRBV10-3, the J gene TRBJ2-3; the match to TRBD2 covers 10 bases. V lost 7 bases and J lost 1; bases outside the gene matches: 2. There are 14 residues in the CDR3. Germline CDR1 ENHRY, CDR2 SYGVKD.

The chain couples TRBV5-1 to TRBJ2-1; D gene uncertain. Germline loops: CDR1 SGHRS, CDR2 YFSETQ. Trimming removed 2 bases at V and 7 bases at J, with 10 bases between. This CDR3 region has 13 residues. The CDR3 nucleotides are TGCGCCAGCAGCTTCTCAACTTGGAATGAGCAGTTCTTC. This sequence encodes CASSFSTWNEQFF.